A selection of T cell receptor beta chains follows, all from one sample in a study of T cell responses to AZD1222 COVID-19 vaccine. TCRdb keeps only in-frame clones here, not all; method: immunoSEQ multiplex PCR. The repertoire includes fewer than 150,000 clones, about 89% of them detected once, and around 7.1% sits in the top ten. Here the sequenced sample was peripheral blood, taken 28 days after the second AZD1222 dose. These TCRs come from an adult who received the AZD1222 COVID-19 vaccine. Both conserved end residues are part of each CDR3. D genes are given only for firm matches.

-	12	TRBV5-4	TRBJ2-1	CASSLSDNEQFF
TRBD2	17	TRBV7-6	TRBJ2-1	CASSPLAGGPSYNEQFF
-	15	TRBV7-9	TRBJ2-5	CASSLGRRGSETQYF
TRBD1	15	TRBV7-8	TRBJ1-1	CASSTRTGLGTEAFF
-	15	TRBV10-3	TRBJ1-2	CAINNAMLANYGYTF
TRBD1	13	TRBV18	TRBJ1-1	CASSGQGNTEAFF
TRBD1	15	TRBV7-2	TRBJ2-1	CASSSGQGIYNEQFF
-	13	TRBV12-3/TRBV12-4	TRBJ2-2	CASSLNGFGELFF
TRBD1	15	TRBV29-1	TRBJ2-5	CSVDGTAWYQETQYF
-	15	TRBV3-1/TRBV3-2	TRBJ2-7	CASSQGVAGGHEQYF
-	16	TRBV23-1	TRBJ2-3	CASSHPRDTHTDTQYF
TRBD1	14	TRBV6-5	TRBJ2-2	CASRETGSPGELFF
TRBD1	16	TRBV30	TRBJ1-2	CAWRYTTHRGSYGYTF
-	13	TRBV4-1	TRBJ1-6	CASSQNLFSPLHF
TRBD1	16	TRBV6-5	TRBJ1-5	CASSLQTGFSNQPQHF
-	13	TRBV15	TRBJ1-3	CATSRVRGNTIYF
TRBD1	15	TRBV7-3	TRBJ2-6	CASSSTGPGANVLTF
TRBD1	15	TRBV7-9	TRBJ2-2	CASSNGQGNTGELFF
TRBD1	14	TRBV28	TRBJ2-2	CASSPQGDTGELFF
TRBD1	18	TRBV7-3	TRBJ2-6	CASSLYGDRVSGANVLTF
TRBD2	13	TRBV5-4	TRBJ2-7	CASSSGLADEQYF
TRBD1	15	TRBV6-7	TRBJ1-5	CASSRQGSGNQPQHF
-	14	TRBV18	TRBJ1-2	CASSSRRSNYGYTF
TRBD1	16	TRBV11-2	TRBJ1-6	CASSLTGTEMVSPLHF
TRBD2	16	TRBV3-1/TRBV3-2	TRBJ2-3	CASSQGLPSGGDTQYF
TRBD2	15	TRBV6-2/TRBV6-3	TRBJ2-1	CASSPGGSGDNEQFF
TRBD1	13	TRBV7-8	TRBJ1-1	CASSSGQYTEAFF
-	13	TRBV6-5	TRBJ1-6	CASRDTHNSPLHF
-	17	TRBV30	TRBJ1-1	CAWSPKLGGGPDTEAFF
-	15	TRBV30	TRBJ1-5	CAWSSRAQFNQPQHF
-	19	TRBV5-4	TRBJ2-6	CASSVTWGQAPSGANVLTF
-	13	TRBV7-8	TRBJ2-7	CASSFGGPIEQYF
TRBD2	13	TRBV2	TRBJ2-7	CASSELLAGEQYF
-	15	TRBV30	TRBJ1-1	CAWRGYTSMATEAFF
TRBD2	15	TRBV19	TRBJ2-1	CASQRTSGQYNEQFF
-	16	TRBV19	TRBJ1-1	CASSERRPAMNTEAFF
-	10	TRBV2	TRBJ2-5	CASSAKTQYF
TRBD2	14	TRBV3-1/TRBV3-2	TRBJ2-7	CASRTAGGPNEQYF
-	12	TRBV29-1	TRBJ2-7	CSGGEVTYEQYF
-	15	TRBV4-3	TRBJ1-6	CASSQDQGYNSPLHF
-	14	TRBV7-2	TRBJ1-1	CASSLVQGISEAFF